The clone carrying this T cell receptor beta chain was found many times. The antigen remains undetermined. This record comes from a study of T-cell reconstitution after alpha-beta-depleted transplantation in children. Unique molecular identifiers were used to barcode this TCRbeta library. MiXCR, applied by TCRdb to the PCR reads, yields one record per CDR3 protein. The table has 150,000 to 250,000 distinct CDR3 sequences, approximately 6% seen once. V was shortened by 0 bases and J by 3 bases, with 10 bases between the two germline ends. CDR3 length equals 14 residues. Looked up from germline, CDR1 is SGDLS and CDR2 is YYNGEE. General study points: Reports say that about two months after transplant, the alpha-beta T cells came out of several hundred graft clones that had expanded.

This clonotype originated in a girl in the first two years of life with combined immunodeficiency, due to receive a stem cell transplant. V is TRBV9 and J is TRBJ2-7; D is unclear. The specimen comprised PBMCs, sampled before TCRalphabeta/CD19-depleted stem cell transplant. The CDR3 sequence: CASSVGVTGYEQYF. The CDR3 DNA follows: TGTGCCAGCAGCGTAGGGGTGACCGGCTACGAGCAGTACTTC. The variable domain in full, completed from reference TRBV9 and TRBJ2-7, reads DSGVTQTPKHLITATGQRVTLRCSPRSGDLSVYWYQQSLDQGLQFLIQYYNGEERAKGNILERFSAQQFPDLHSELNLSSLELGDSALYFCASSVGVTGYEQYFGPGTRLTVT.